The TCR beta chain under discussion was sequenced for a study of cytomegalovirus exposure and HLA in healthy donors. Primers included in the PCR were 60 Vbeta and 13 Jbeta primers. The table came from immunoSEQ multiplex PCR; TCRdb's copy has only in-frame clones and leaves some out. The sample lists about 40,000 clones, 86% occurring once. CDR1 and CDR2 from the germline V gene are KGHSH and LQKENI. V trimming: 0 bases; J trimming: 8 bases; junction bases outside the gene matches: 6. The CDR3 is 16 residues long. Source material: PBMCs. This receptor was identified in a woman aged 35 to 49 in good health and CMV-seropositive. The chain has TRBV18 and TRBJ2-1; TRBD2 agrees at 11 bases. Written as DNA, the CDR3 is TGTGCCAGCTCACCACCTAATAGCGGGGGGGCGGATGAGCAGTTCTTC. It translates to CASSPPNSGGADEQFF. Filled out from reference TRBV18 and TRBJ2-1, the complete variable domain reads NAGVMQNPRHLVRRRGQEARLRCSPMKGHSHVYWYRQLPEEGLKFMVYLQKENIIDESGMPKERFSAEFPKEGPSILRIQQVVRGDSAAYFCASSPPNSGGADEQFFGPGTRLTVL.